This T cell receptor beta chain was documented in a study of T cell responses to AZD1222 COVID-19 vaccine. The CDR3 covers 15 residues. Profiled with immunoSEQ multiplex PCR; TCRdb holds only in-frame clones, not every one. The profile shows roughly 93,000 clones, approximately 89% of them singletons. This clone was counted a few times. This chain uses TRBV21-1 with TRBJ1-5; TRBD1 reflects the table's D call only, with no check against the DNA. TRBV21-1 is a pseudogene segment. The receptor was isolated from an adult who received the AZD1222 COVID-19 vaccine. Sample: peripheral blood, taken 28 days after the second AZD1222 dose. DNA for the CDR3: TGTGCCAGCAGCAAATTTGACAGGCGAAATCAGCCCCAGCATTTT. The encoded protein is CASSKFDRRNQPQHF.